These 6 T cell receptor beta chains originate from one sample sequenced in a study of T cell responses to AZD1222 COVID-19 vaccine. Assay used: immunoSEQ multiplex PCR; TCRdb lists only in-frame clones, some missing. The sample has about 140,000 clones, about nine tenths seen once. The source was peripheral blood, collected on day 0 of AZD1222 vaccination. Source of these receptors: an adult in good health.

The CDR3 sequence: CASRGRGPQKTNEKLFF. The CDR3 nucleotides are TGTGCCAGCAGGGGACGCGGACCGCAGAAGACTAATGAAAAACTGTTTTTT. The chain recombines TRBV4-2 with TRBJ1-4; TRBD1 might be the D (5 bases). Trimming cost V 6 bases and J 2 bases, with 19 bases left between them. Per the germline V gene, CDR1 is LGHNA and CDR2 is YNFKEQ. There are 17 residues in the CDR3.

The rearrangement links TRBV19 to TRBJ1-2; D unclear. CDR1 LNHDA and CDR2 SQIVND come from the germline V gene (reference sequence). V was cut by 6 bases and J by 1 base, with 15 bases left in between. The CDR3 sequence is 15 residues long. DNA for the CDR3: TGTGCCAGTAGCTCCTCACGGAAGCTTAACTATGGCTACACCTTC. As protein: CASSSSRKLNYGYTF. The full variable domain, in which reference TRBV19 and TRBJ1-2 provide the parts outside the CDR3, is DGGITQSPKYLFRKEGQNVTLSCEQNLNHDAMYWYRQDPGQGLRLIYYSQIVNDFQKGDIAEGYSVSREKKESFPLTVTSAQKNPTAFYLCASSSSRKLNYGYTFGSGTRLTVV.

The rearrangement links TRBV10-3 to TRBJ2-3, with 12 bases lining up with TRBD2. From germline, CDR1 is ENHRY and CDR2 SYGVKD. The length of the CDR3 is 15 residues. The junction had 2 bases not matched to a gene; V was cut back by 4 bases and J by 3 bases. CDR3 residues: CAISALAGGTDTQYF. Here the CDR3 DNA reads TGTGCCATCAGTGCACTAGCGGGGGGTACAGATACGCAGTATTTT.

V gene TRBV5-1 combines with J gene TRBJ1-5; D is possibly TRBD1 (6 bases). The germline V gene has CDR1 SGHRS and CDR2 YFSETQ. The germline V and J ends were trimmed by 1 base and 4 bases, with 6 bases remaining between them. This CDR3 comprises 13 residues. The CDR3 coding sequence is TGCGCCAGCAGCTTGACAGGGAATCAGCCCCAGCATTTT. Its translation: CASSLTGNQPQHF.

J is TRBJ1-2 and V is TRBV6-5; D call uncertain. Germline CDR1 MNHEY, CDR2 SVGAGI. This CDR3 has 12 residues. The germline V and J ends were trimmed by 10 bases and 0 bases, with 9 bases remaining between them. In DNA, the CDR3 is TGTGCCACCGTTGGCCCTAACTATGGCTACACCTTC. Encoded protein: CATVGPNYGYTF.

This clone has just one count. The rearrangement links TRBV6-5 to TRBJ2-1, with 11 bases aligning to TRBD2. Germline CDR1 and CDR2: MNHEY and SVGAGI. The length of the CDR3 is 15 residues. V was pared by 6 bases and J by 3 bases, with 4 bases of the junction left unmatched. In DNA form, the CDR3 reads TGTGCCAGCAGCCCCGGGACTAGCGGCTACAATGAGCAGTTCTTC. Protein sequence: CASSPGTSGYNEQFF.